This TCR beta chain comes out of a study of T cell responses to AZD1222 COVID-19 vaccine. Study-level results: Nearly half of unique spike-specific TCRs reportedly avoided B.1.351 and B.1.1.7 mutated regions. Dominant CD4 TCR responses targeted spike regions 160-218 and 743-854. Baseline seropositives among AZD1222 recipients totaled only six or seven.

V was clipped by 10 bases and J by 0 bases, with 10 bases between them. The germline V gene encodes CDR1 SEHNR and CDR2 FQNEAQ (reference sequence). CDR3 length: 12 residues. The method was immunoSEQ multiplex PCR; TCRdb's version includes in-frame clones alone and lacks a portion of them. There are over 15,000 clones in the sample; around 83% occur only once, and more than 13% lies in the top ten. Comments on this clone: No antigen is known for it.

The sample here was peripheral blood, taken 28 days after the second AZD1222 dose. The TCR was taken from an adult who received the AZD1222 COVID-19 vaccine. This chain connects TRBV7-9 to TRBJ2-7; D unresolved. CDR3 DNA sequence: TGTGCCACGGGCCTTAGCTCCTACGAGCAGTACTTC. Protein: CATGLSSYEQYF.